Presented here are 17 T cell receptor beta chains from one specimen sequenced in a study of early T cells in non-severe SARS-CoV-2 infection. One entry per CDR3 protein results from TCRdb running MiXCR on the 5' RACE reads. This table holds about 61,000 distinct CDR3 sequences, approximately 10% found once. Sequenced: whole blood. All receptors derive from an adult who was a healthcare worker with PCR-confirmed SARS-CoV-2 infection or an uninfected control (not recorded which).

This clonotype was seen many times. This sequence joins TRBV5-1 and TRBJ1-2, with D perhaps matching TRBD1 (5 bases). Germline V gives CDR1 SGHRS, CDR2 YFSETQ. This CDR3 is 14 amino acids long. Trimming cost V 1 base and J 4 bases, with 11 bases left between them. CDR3 protein: CASSLRDPLYGYTF. In DNA form, the CDR3 reads TGCGCCAGCAGCTTGCGGGACCCCCTCTATGGCTACACCTTC.

For the CDR3, the DNA is TGCAGTGCTCCTGACGACAGATACTATGGCTACACCTTC. Protein sequence: CSAPDDRYYGYTF. The J gene is TRBJ1-2, the V gene TRBV20-1; the D gene is possibly TRBD1 (5 bases). CDR1 and CDR2 from the germline V gene are DFQATT and SNEGSKA (reference sequence). The V end was cut by 5 bases, the J end by 3 bases, with 13 bases between. The CDR3 is 13 amino acids.

The gene calls are TRBV4-3 and TRBJ1-1, with 8 bases identical to TRBD1. This CDR3 spans 17 amino acids. V lost 4 bases to trimming and J lost 0 bases; unmatched junction nucleotides: 10. Germline CDR1 reads LGHNA; CDR2 reads YSLEER. CDR3 sequence reads: CASSPGRTGNMNTEAFF. The CDR3 region has the DNA TGCGCCAGCAGCCCAGGAAGGACAGGGAACATGAACACTGAAGCTTTCTTT.

In this sample, this clonotype turned up many times. The gene calls are TRBV6-2 or TRBV6-3 and TRBJ1-2; 9 bases match TRBD1. This CDR3 comprises 17 residues. From germline, CDR1 is MNHEY and CDR2 SVGEGT. J gave up 2 bases and V 2 bases, and 9 bases lay outside the gene matches. The CDR3 DNA reads as TGTGCCAGCAGTTACAAGGGACAGGGAACGAACAACTATGGCTACACCTTC. Protein sequence: CASSYKGQGTNNYGYTF.

The rearrangement uses TRBV28 and TRBJ1-1, with no clear D. Germline V CDR1 and CDR2: MDHEN, SYDVKM. This CDR3 contains 14 residues. Trimming shortened V by 8 bases and J by 0 bases, and 13 bases separated the two germline ends. CDR3 in amino acids: CASSLSTLNTEAFF. CDR3 in DNA: TGTGCCAGCTCCCTGAGCACTCTGAACACTGAAGCTTTCTTT.

This clonotype has ten or more counts. The chain employs TRBV7-9 and TRBJ2-5, with no clear D. The CDR3 runs to 13 residues. Germline assignment: CDR1 SEHNR and CDR2 FQNEAQ (reference sequence). V lost 5 bases, J lost 5 bases, and 12 bases lay in between. CDR3 coding DNA: TGTGCCAGCAGCCTTCGGAGCGATGAGACCCAGTACTTC. It specifies CASSLRSDETQYF.

This chain links TRBV7-2 with TRBJ2-1, with 8 bases aligning to TRBD2. CDR1 is SGHTA and CDR2 is FQGNSA in the germline V gene. This CDR3 contains 16 residues. V lost 2 bases to trimming and J lost 4 bases; unmatched junction nucleotides: 7. CDR3 sequence reads: CASSLNSGVSYNEQFF. CDR3 nucleotides: TGTGCCAGCAGCTTAAATAGCGGGGTCTCATACAATGAGCAGTTCTTC.

This clonotype was seen at least ten times. This chain connects TRBV30 to TRBJ1-1; D not certain. The ends were cut back, 2 bases at V and 2 bases at J, with 6 bases in the middle. Germline V gene lookup returns CDR1 GTSNPN and CDR2 SVGIG (reference sequence). The CDR3 runs to 12 residues. CDR3 sequence: CAWSRPNTEAFF. The CDR3, as DNA: TGTGCCTGGAGTAGGCCCAACACTGAAGCTTTCTTT.

This clonotype was seen only a few times. The chain employs TRBV7-3 and TRBJ2-1, with 13 nucleotides matching TRBD2. The CDR3 has 15 residues. With 5 bases clipped from V and 9 bases from J, the junction kept 7 bases outside the gene matches. CDR1 and CDR2 from the germline V gene are SGHTA and FQGTGA. CDR3 coding DNA: TGTGCCAGCAGCCGCACTAGCGGGGGGGCCGGTGAGCAGTTCTTC. It yields the protein CASSRTSGGAGEQFF.

This clonotype was detected ten times or more. The chain is built from TRBV5-4 and TRBJ2-1; D gene uncertain. Trimming left V 2 bases short and J 5 bases short, with 14 bases between. This CDR3 contains 15 residues. Per the germline V gene, CDR1 is SGHNT and CDR2 is YYREEE (reference sequence). CDR3 in amino acids: CASSFGRTSNNEQFF. For the CDR3, the DNA is TGTGCCAGCAGCTTCGGCCGAACCTCTAACAATGAGCAGTTCTTC.

This clonotype was counted a single time. The CDR3 DNA is TGTGCCAGCAGCTCGTCGCGCGGTGGGCTTGGCACCGGGGAGCTGTTTTTT. Its translation is CASSSSRGGLGTGELFF. The genes are TRBV5-6 and TRBJ2-2; no definite D call. This CDR3 region has 17 residues. V was trimmed by 3 bases and J by 4 bases, leaving 19 bases between them. Germline CDR1 is SGHDT and CDR2 is YYEEEE.

This clonotype was observed many times. The chain recombines TRBV11-2 with TRBJ2-5; D is perhaps TRBD1 or TRBD2 (6 bases each). The germline V gene encodes CDR1 SGHAT and CDR2 FQNNGV. V shed 0 bases and J shed 3 bases, with 17 bases lying between them. The CDR3 runs to 17 residues. The CDR3 DNA reads TGTGCCAGCAGCTTAGATTTGGGGGGCAGGGTCGAAGAGACCCAGTACTTC. Translating gives CASSLDLGGRVEETQYF.

This clonotype came up many times. The chain links TRBV7-2 to TRBJ2-7, with 8 bases identical to TRBD2. Per the germline V gene, CDR1 is SGHTA and CDR2 is FQGNSA. This CDR3 comprises 14 residues. The J segment lost 6 bases and the V segment lost 1 base, leaving 5 bases of the junction unmatched. In nucleotides, the CDR3 is TGTGCCAGCAGCTTAGACGGGGGGGCCGGCGAGCAGTACTTC. As protein: CASSLDGGAGEQYF. The variable domain in full, with the rest retrieved from reference TRBV7-2 and TRBJ2-7, is GAGVSQSPSNKVTEKGKDVELRCDPISGHTALYWYRQSLGQGLEFLIYFQGNSAPDKSGLPSDRFSAERTGGSVSTLTIQRTQQEDSAVYLCASSLDGGAGEQYFGPGTRLTVT.

This clonotype was seen ten or more times. CDR3 coding DNA: TGTGCCGTCACGACAGGGGGCTATGAAAAACTGTTTTTT. This translates into CAVTTGGYEKLFF. The chain carries TRBV30 and TRBJ1-4; 10 nucleotides line up with TRBD1. This CDR3 spans 13 amino acids. With V trimmed by 8 bases and J by 6 bases, 6 bases remained unmatched. The germline V gene encodes CDR1 GTSNPN and CDR2 SVGIG (reference sequence). Using reference TRBV30 and TRBJ1-4 for the parts outside the CDR3, the full variable domain is SQTIHQWPATLVQPVGSPLSLECTVEGTSNPNLYWYRQAAGRGLQLLFYSVGIGQISSEVPQNLSASRPQDRQFILSSKKLLLSDSGFYLCAVTTGGYEKLFFGSGTQLSVL.

The chain has TRBV7-2 and TRBJ2-3, with 8 bases matching TRBD2. The germline CDR1 and CDR2 sequences are SGHTA and FQGNSA. V shed 1 base and J 9 bases; nucleotides not matched to a gene: 3. This CDR3 comprises 13 residues. The CDR3: CASSLGRGATQYF. The DNA for the CDR3 is TGTGCCAGCAGCTTAGGGCGGGGGGCCACGCAGTATTTT.

This clonotype was found many times. J is TRBJ2-3 and V is TRBV7-9; D may be TRBD2 (5 bases). This CDR3 region has 13 residues. V lost 2 bases, J lost 12 bases, and 15 bases lay in between. Germline loops: CDR1 SEHNR, CDR2 FQNEAQ (reference sequence). CDR3 bases: TGTGCCAGCAGCTTATCGGGAAGGCCCCCCCAGTATTTT. Translation gives CASSLSGRPPQYF.

This clonotype has only a few counts. The chain has TRBV20-1 and TRBJ2-7; maybe TRBD1 (6 bases). Trimming pared 1 base from V and 4 bases from J, leaving 14 bases between. The CDR3 extends over 14 amino acids. In germline, CDR1 is DFQATT, CDR2 SNEGSKA (reference sequence). The CDR3 spells CSARGDRWEYEQYF. As DNA, the CDR3 is TGCAGTGCTAGAGGAGACAGGTGGGAATACGAGCAGTACTTC.